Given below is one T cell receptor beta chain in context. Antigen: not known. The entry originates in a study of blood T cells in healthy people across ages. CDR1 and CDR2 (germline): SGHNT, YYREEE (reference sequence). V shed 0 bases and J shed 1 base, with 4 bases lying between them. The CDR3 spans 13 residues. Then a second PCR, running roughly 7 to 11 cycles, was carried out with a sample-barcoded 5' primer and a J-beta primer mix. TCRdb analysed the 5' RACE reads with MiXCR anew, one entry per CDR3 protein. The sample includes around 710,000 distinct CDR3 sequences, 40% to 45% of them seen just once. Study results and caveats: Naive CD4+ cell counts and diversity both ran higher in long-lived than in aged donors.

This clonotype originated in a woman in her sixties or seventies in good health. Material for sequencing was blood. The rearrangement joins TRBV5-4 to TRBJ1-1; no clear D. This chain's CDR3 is CASSLVKNTEAFF. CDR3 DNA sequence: TGTGCCAGCAGCTTGGTCAAGAACACTGAAGCTTTCTTT. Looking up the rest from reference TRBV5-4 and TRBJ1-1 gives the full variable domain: ETGVTQSPTHLIKTRGQQVTLRCSSQSGHNTVSWYQQALGQGPQFIFQYYREEENGRGNFPPRFSGLQFPNYSSELNVNALELDDSALYLCASSLVKNTEAFFGQGTRLTVV.